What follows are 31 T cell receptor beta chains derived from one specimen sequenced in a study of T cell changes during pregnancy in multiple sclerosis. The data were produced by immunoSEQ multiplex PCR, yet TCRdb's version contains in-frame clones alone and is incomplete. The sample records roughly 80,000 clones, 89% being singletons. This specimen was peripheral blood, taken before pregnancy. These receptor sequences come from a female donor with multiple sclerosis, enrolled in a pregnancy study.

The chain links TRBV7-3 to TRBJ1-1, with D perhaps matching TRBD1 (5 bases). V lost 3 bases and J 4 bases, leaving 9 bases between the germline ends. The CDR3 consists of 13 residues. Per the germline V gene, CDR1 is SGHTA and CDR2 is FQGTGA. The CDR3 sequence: CASSFDSSTEAFF. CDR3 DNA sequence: TGTGCCAGCAGCTTCGACAGTAGCACTGAAGCTTTCTTT.

This CDR3 is CASSQALAGGPGEQFF. The CDR3, as DNA: TGCGCCAGCAGCCAGGCCCTAGCGGGGGGGCCCGGTGAGCAGTTCTTC. The chain joins TRBV4-1 to TRBJ2-1; 12 bases map to TRBD2. The CDR3 runs 16 residues. V lost 3 bases to trimming and J lost 9 bases; unmatched junction nucleotides: 9. CDR1 and CDR2 from the germline V gene are MGHRA and YSYEKL.

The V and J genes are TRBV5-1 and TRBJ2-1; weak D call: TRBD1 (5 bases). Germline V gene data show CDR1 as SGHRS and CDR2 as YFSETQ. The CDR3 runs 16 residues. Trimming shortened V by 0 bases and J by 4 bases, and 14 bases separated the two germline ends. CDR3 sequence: CASSLVAGRTYNEQFF. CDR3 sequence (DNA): TGCGCCAGCAGCTTGGTTGCTGGTAGGACATACAATGAGCAGTTCTTC.

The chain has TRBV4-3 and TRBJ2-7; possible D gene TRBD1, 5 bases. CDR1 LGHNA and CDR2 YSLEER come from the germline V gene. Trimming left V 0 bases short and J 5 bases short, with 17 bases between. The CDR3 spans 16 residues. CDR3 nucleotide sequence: TGCGCCAGCAGCCAAGAAAACGGATGGGGCATCAACGAGCAGTACTTC. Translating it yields CASSQENGWGINEQYF.

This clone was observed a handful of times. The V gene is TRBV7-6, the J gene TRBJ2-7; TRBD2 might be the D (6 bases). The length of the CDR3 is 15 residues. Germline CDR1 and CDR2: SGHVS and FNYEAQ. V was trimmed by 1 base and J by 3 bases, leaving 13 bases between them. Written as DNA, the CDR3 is TGTGCCAGCAGCTTAGGGCCAGGGAGGAACTACGAGCAGTACTTC. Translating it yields CASSLGPGRNYEQYF.

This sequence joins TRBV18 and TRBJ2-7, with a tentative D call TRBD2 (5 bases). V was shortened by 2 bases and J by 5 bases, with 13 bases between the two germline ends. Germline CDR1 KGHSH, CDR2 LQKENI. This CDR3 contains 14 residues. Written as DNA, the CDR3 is TGTGCCAGCTCACCAAGGGCCGGGGTCAACGAGCAGTACTTC. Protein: CASSPRAGVNEQYF. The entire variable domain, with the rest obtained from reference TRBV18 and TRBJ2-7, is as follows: NAGVMQNPRHLVRRRGQEARLRCSPMKGHSHVYWYRQLPEEGLKFMVYLQKENIIDESGMPKERFSAEFPKEGPSILRIQQVVRGDSAAYFCASSPRAGVNEQYFGPGTRLTVT.

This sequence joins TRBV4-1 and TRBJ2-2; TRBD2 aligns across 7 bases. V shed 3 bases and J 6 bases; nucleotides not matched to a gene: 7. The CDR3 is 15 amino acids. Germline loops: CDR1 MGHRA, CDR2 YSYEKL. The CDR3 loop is CASSQSSRGAGELFF. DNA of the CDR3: TGCGCCAGCAGCCAGTCCTCCCGGGGGGCCGGGGAGCTGTTTTTT.

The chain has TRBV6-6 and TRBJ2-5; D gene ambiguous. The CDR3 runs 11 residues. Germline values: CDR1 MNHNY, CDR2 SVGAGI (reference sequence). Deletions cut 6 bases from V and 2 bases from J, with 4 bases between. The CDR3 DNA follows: TGTGCCAGCAGGAGGCAAGAGACCCAGTACTTC. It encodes CASRRQETQYF.

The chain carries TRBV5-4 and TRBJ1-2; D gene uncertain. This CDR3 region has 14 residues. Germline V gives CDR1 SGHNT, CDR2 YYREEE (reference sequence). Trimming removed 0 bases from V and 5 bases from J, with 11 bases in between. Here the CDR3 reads CASSLAGVQYGYTF. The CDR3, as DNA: TGTGCCAGCAGCTTGGCCGGGGTGCAGTATGGCTACACCTTC.

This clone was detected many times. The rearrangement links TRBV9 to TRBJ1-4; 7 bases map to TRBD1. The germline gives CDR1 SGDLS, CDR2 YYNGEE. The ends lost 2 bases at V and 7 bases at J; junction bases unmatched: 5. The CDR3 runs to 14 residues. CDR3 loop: CASSVTGIGEKLFF. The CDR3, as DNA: TGTGCCAGCAGCGTGACAGGGATCGGTGAAAAACTGTTTTTT.

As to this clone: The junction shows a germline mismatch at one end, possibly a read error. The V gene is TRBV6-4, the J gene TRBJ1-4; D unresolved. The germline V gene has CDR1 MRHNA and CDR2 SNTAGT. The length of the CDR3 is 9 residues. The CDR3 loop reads CASSGGKSF. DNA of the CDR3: TGTGCCAGCAGTGGAGGGAAATCTTTT.

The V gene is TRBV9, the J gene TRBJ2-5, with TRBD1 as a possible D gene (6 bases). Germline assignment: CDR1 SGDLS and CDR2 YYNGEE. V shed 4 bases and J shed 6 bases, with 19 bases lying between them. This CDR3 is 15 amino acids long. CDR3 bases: TGTGCCAGCAGCCTCGGGCAGGGGAGCATGAAGACCCAGTACTTC. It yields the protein CASSLGQGSMKTQYF.

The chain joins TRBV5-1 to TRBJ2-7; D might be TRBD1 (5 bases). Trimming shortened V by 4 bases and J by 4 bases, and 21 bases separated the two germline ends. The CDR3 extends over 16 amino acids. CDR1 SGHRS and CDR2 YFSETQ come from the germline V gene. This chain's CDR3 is CASSPTQGSAKYEQYF. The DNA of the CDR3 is TGCGCCAGCAGCCCGACCCAGGGATCGGCCAAGTACGAGCAGTACTTC.

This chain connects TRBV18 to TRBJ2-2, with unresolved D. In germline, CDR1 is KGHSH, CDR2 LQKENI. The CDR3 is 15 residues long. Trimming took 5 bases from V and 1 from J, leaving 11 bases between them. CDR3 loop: CASSISVGNTGELFF. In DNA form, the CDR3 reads TGTGCCAGCTCAATCTCCGTCGGGAACACCGGGGAGCTGTTTTTT.

This CDR3 is CASSLASGAETQYF. The CDR3 DNA follows: TGCGCCAGCAGCTTGGCGTCTGGGGCAGAGACCCAGTACTTC. The rearrangement uses TRBV5-1 and TRBJ2-5, with a weak D call TRBD1 (5 bases). This CDR3 contains 14 residues. V was trimmed by 0 bases and J by 4 bases, leaving 10 bases between them. The germline V gene encodes CDR1 SGHRS and CDR2 YFSETQ.

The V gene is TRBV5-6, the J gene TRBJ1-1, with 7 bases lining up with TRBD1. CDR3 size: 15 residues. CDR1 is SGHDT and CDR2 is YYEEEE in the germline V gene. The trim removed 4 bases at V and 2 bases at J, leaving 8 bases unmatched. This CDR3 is CASSPDRVANTEAFF. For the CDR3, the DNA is TGTGCCAGCAGCCCTGACAGGGTTGCCAACACTGAAGCTTTCTTT. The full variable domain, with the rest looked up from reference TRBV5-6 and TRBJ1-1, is DAGVTQSPTHLIKTRGQQVTLRCSPKSGHDTVSWYQQALGQGPQFIFQYYEEEERQRGNFPDRFSGHQFPNYSSELNVNALLLGDSALYLCASSPDRVANTEAFFGQGTRLTVV.

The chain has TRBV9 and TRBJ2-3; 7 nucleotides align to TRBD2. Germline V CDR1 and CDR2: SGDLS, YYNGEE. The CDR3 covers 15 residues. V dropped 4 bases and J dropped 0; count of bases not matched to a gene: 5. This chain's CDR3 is CASSRLASSTDTQYF. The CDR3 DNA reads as TGTGCCAGCAGCCGACTAGCCTCTAGCACAGATACGCAGTATTTT.

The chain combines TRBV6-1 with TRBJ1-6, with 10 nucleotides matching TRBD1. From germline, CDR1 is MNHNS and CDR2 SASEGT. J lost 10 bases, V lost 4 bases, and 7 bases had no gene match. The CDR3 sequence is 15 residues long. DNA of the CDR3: TGTGCCAGCAGTGCGTGGACAGGGGGAAACTCACCCCTCCACTTT. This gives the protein CASSAWTGGNSPLHF.

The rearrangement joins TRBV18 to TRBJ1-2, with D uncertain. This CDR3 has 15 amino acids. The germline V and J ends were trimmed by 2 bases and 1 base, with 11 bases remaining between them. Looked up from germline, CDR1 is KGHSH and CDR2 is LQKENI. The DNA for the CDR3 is TGTGCCAGCTCACCAGAGGCAGCTTTTAACTATGGCTACACCTTC. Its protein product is CASSPEAAFNYGYTF.

In DNA form, the CDR3 reads TGCGCCAGCAGCGGGGGACAGGGGGAAAAACTGTTTTTT. Translated, it gives CASSGGQGEKLFF. The chain recombines TRBV5-1 with TRBJ1-4; 10 nucleotides align to TRBD1. Germline V gives CDR1 SGHRS, CDR2 YFSETQ. Unmatched junction bases numbered 2, after V lost 4 bases and J lost 8 bases. The CDR3 is made up of 13 amino acids.

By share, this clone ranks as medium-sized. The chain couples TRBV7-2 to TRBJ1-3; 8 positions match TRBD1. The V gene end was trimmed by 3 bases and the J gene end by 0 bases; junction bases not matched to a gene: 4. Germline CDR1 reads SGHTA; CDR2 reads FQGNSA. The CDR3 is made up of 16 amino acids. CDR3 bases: TGTGCCAGCAGCTTTAGACAGGGGAGCTCTGGAAACACCATATATTTT. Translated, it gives CASSFRQGSSGNTIYF.

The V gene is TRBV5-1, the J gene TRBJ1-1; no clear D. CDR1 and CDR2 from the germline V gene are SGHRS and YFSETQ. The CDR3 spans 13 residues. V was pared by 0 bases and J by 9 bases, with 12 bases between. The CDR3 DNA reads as TGCGCCAGCAGCTTGGACAGCCACCCCCAAGCTTTCTTT. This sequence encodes CASSLDSHPQAFF.

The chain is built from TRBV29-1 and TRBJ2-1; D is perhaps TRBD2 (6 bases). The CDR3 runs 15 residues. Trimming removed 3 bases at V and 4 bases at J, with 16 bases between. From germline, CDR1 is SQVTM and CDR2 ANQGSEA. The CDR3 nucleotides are TGCAGCGTTGAGGATAGTGGCGGGGTATACAATGAGCAGTTCTTC. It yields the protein CSVEDSGGVYNEQFF.

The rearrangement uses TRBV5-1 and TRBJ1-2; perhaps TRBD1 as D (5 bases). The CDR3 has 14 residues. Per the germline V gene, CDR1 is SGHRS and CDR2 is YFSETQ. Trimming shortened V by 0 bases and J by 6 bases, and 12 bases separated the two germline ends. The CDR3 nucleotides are TGCGCCAGCAGCTTGGTGGGGGGAGTGGATGGCTACACCTTC. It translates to CASSLVGGVDGYTF. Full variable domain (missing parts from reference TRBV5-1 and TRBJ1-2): KAGVTQTPRYLIKTRGQQVTLSCSPISGHRSVSWYQQTPGQGLQFLFEYFSETQRNKGNFPGRFSGRQFSNSRSEMNVSTLELGDSALYLCASSLVGGVDGYTFGSGTRLTVV.

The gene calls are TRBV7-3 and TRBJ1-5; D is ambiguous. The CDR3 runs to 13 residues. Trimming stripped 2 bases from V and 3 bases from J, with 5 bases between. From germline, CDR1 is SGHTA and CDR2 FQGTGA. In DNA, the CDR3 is TGTGCCAGCAGCTTACGACACAATCAGCCCCAGCATTTT. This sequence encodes CASSLRHNQPQHF.

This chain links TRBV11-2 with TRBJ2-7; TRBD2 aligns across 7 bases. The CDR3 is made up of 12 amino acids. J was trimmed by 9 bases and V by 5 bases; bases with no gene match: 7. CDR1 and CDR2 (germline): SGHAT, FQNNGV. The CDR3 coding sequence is TGTGCCAGCAGCCTATGGGGGGAGGGGCAGTACTTC. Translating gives CASSLWGEGQYF.

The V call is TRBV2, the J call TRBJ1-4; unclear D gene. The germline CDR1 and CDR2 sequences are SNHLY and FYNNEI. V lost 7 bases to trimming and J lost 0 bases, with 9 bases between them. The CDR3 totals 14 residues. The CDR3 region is CASMQEATNEKLFF. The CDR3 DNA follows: TGTGCCAGCATGCAGGAAGCAACTAATGAAAAACTGTTTTTT. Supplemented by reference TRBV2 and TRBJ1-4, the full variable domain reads EPEVTQTPSHQVTQMGQEVILRCVPISNHLYFYWYRQILGQKVEFLVSFYNNEISEKSEIFDDQFSVERPDGSNFTLKIRSTKLEDSAMYFCASMQEATNEKLFFGSGTQLSVL.

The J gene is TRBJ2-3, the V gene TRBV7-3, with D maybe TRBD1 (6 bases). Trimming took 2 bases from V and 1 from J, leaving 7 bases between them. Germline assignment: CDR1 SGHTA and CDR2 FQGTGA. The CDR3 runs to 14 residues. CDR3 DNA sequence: TGTGCCAGCAGCTTAGCAGGGGGCACAGATACGCAGTATTTT. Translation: CASSLAGGTDTQYF.

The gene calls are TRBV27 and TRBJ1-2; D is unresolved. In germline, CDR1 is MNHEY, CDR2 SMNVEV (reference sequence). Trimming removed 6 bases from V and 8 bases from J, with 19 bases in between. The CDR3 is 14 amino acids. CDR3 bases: TGTGCCAGCAGCCGCTGGACGACGGGAGAGGGCTACACCTTC. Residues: CASSRWTTGEGYTF.

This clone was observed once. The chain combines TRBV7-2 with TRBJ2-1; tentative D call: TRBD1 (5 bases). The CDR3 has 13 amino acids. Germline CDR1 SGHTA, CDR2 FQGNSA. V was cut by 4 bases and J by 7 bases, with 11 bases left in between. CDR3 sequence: CASSSPKGNEQFF. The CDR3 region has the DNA TGTGCCAGCAGCTCACCGAAGGGGAATGAGCAGTTCTTC.

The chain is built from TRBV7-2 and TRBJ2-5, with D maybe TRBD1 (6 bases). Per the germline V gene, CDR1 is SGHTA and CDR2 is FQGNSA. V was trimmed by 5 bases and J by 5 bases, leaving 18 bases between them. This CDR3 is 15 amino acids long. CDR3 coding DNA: TGTGCCAGCAGCCCCTCGATGGGCAGGGGCGAGACCCAGTACTTC. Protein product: CASSPSMGRGETQYF.